Below are 22 T cell receptor beta chains sequenced from a single sample in a study of memory CD4+ T cells and cytomegalovirus serostatus. Single viable CD3+CD4+CD8-CD45RO+ cells were sorted as the memory CD4+ T cells. TCRdb's copy holds only in-frame clones and misses some; the assay was immunoSEQ multiplex PCR. Of approximately 53,000 clones listed, roughly four fifths are singletons. Source material: memory CD4+ T cells from blood. All receptors come from an adult in good health and CMV-seronegative.

The chain uses TRBV28 and TRBJ2-7; D is possibly TRBD1 (6 bases). The V gene lost 9 bases and the J gene lost 4 bases, with 16 bases spanning the gap. Germline CDR1 MDHEN, CDR2 SYDVKM. The CDR3 spans 13 residues. The CDR3 bases are TGTGCCAGTAGGGCAGGGGCGATTTACGAGCAGTACTTC. Translating it yields CASRAGAIYEQYF.

CDR3 amino acids: CASSLGPAAEPGNTIYF. CDR3 nucleotide sequence: TGTGCCAGTAGTTTGGGTCCCGCAGCCGAACCTGGAAACACCATATATTTT. The V gene is TRBV19, the J gene TRBJ1-3; D not resolved. Trimming took off 5 bases at V and 2 bases at J, with 19 bases between the two ends. CDR1 is LNHDA and CDR2 is SQIVND in the germline V gene (reference sequence). CDR3 length: 17 residues.

The chain combines TRBV5-1 with TRBJ2-5; the D is unclear. This CDR3 is 15 amino acids long. Germline CDR1 is SGHRS and CDR2 is YFSETQ. The V and J ends lost 0 bases and 2 bases respectively, with 11 bases between them. The CDR3 spells CASSLDGRAQETQYF. In DNA, the CDR3 is TGCGCCAGCAGCTTGGATGGACGGGCACAAGAGACCCAGTACTTC.

V is TRBV5-1 and J is TRBJ2-4; TRBD1 might be the D (5 bases). The germline CDR1 and CDR2 sequences are SGHRS and YFSETQ. The CDR3 is 13 residues long. Trimming shortened V by 0 bases and J by 6 bases, and 7 bases separated the two germline ends. The CDR3 DNA reads as TGCGCCAGCAGCTTGGAACAGGCAAACATTCAGTACTTC. Translated, it gives CASSLEQANIQYF.

The chain carries TRBV7-8 and TRBJ2-3; D remains ambiguous. The germline gives CDR1 SGHVS, CDR2 FQNEAQ. The CDR3 extends over 14 amino acids. V was cut by 0 bases and J by 5 bases, with 9 bases left in between. The DNA for the CDR3 is TGTGCCAGCAGCTTAGCGGTAATGGGAGATACGCAGTATTTT. Residues: CASSLAVMGDTQYF.

The J gene is TRBJ1-2, the V gene TRBV28; D is uncertain. Trimming removed 2 bases from V and 1 base from J, with 2 bases in between. The CDR3 length is 12 residues. The germline gives CDR1 MDHEN, CDR2 SYDVKM. The CDR3 DNA follows: TGTGCCAGCAGTTTAAATAACTATGGCTACACCTTC. Translation: CASSLNNYGYTF.

The chain joins TRBV6-5 to TRBJ2-7; possibly TRBD1 for D (5 bases). V dropped 3 bases and J dropped 3 bases, with 18 bases sitting between them. This CDR3 is built from 16 residues. CDR1 is MNHEY, CDR2 SVGAGI, per germline. The CDR3 nucleotides read TGTGCCAGCAGTTATGGTTTAGGGGCAGACTTCTACGAGCAGTACTTC. It yields the protein CASSYGLGADFYEQYF.

This clone was picked up a small number of times. V usage is TRBV11-2 and J usage is TRBJ1-3; D remains ambiguous. V was shortened by 5 bases and J by 2 bases, with 7 bases between the two germline ends. Germline V gene lookup returns CDR1 SGHAT and CDR2 FQNNGV. The CDR3 totals 13 residues. CDR3 sequence reads: CASSAGPGNTIYF. The DNA for the CDR3 is TGTGCCAGCAGCGCGGGTCCTGGAAACACCATATATTTT.

The V call is TRBV6-5, the J call TRBJ2-2, with D unclear. This CDR3 has 13 amino acids. Trimming shortened V by 7 bases and J by 2 bases, and 8 bases separated the two germline ends. Germline loops: CDR1 MNHEY, CDR2 SVGAGI. DNA for the CDR3: TGTGCCAGCATAGAGGATAACACCGGGGAGCTGTTTTTT. Encoded protein: CASIEDNTGELFF.

The chain employs TRBV9 and TRBJ1-2, with no clear D. Trimming took 3 bases from V and 5 from J, leaving 11 bases between them. The CDR3 is 13 residues long. Germline assignment: CDR1 SGDLS and CDR2 YYNGEE. The CDR3 nucleotides read TGTGCCAGCAGCGGTAGGGCACCTTATGGCTACACCTTC. As protein: CASSGRAPYGYTF.

V is TRBV6-1 and J is TRBJ1-3; possible D gene TRBD1, 6 bases. This CDR3 has 15 residues. CDR1 and CDR2 from the germline V gene are MNHNS and SASEGT. V lost 1 base, J lost 2 bases, and 9 bases lay in between. CDR3 protein: CASSEGWTAGNTIYF. CDR3 DNA sequence: TGTGCCAGCAGTGAAGGGTGGACAGCTGGAAACACCATATATTTT.

The rearrangement links TRBV27 to TRBJ1-1; D is possibly TRBD1 (6 bases). V was pared by 6 bases and J by 0 bases, with 14 bases between. This CDR3 has 15 amino acids. CDR1 and CDR2 (germline): MNHEY, SMNVEV (reference sequence). The CDR3 here is CASRPPDSLNTEAFF. The CDR3 DNA reads as TGTGCCAGCAGACCCCCGGACAGTTTGAACACTGAAGCTTTCTTT.

The rearrangement uses TRBV2 and TRBJ2-7; no definite D call. The V gene's germline CDR1 is SNHLY and CDR2 FYNNEI. The CDR3 loop spans 13 amino acids. Trimming removed 6 bases from V and 3 bases from J, with 12 bases in between. DNA of the CDR3: TGTGCCAGCAGGAAGGGCAGAGACTACGAGCAGTACTTC. Encoded protein: CASRKGRDYEQYF.

The sample holds one count of this clone. This rearrangement joins TRBV5-1 to TRBJ2-7; D is ambiguous. The CDR3 is 14 amino acids. V lost 5 bases and J lost 2, with 14 bases in between. Germline lookup yields CDR1 SGHRS and CDR2 YFSETQ. The DNA of the CDR3 is TGCGCCAGCAGAAACCTGTGGCAAACCTACGAGCAGTACTTC. Its protein product is CASRNLWQTYEQYF.

The CDR3 DNA is TGTGCCAGCAGCCTGGCACGTAACGAGCAGTACTTC. Its translation: CASSLARNEQYF. The V and J genes are TRBV11-2 and TRBJ2-7; D is uncertain. V lost 5 bases, J lost 5 bases, and 10 bases lay in between. In germline, CDR1 is SGHAT, CDR2 FQNNGV. This CDR3 is built from 12 residues.

The J gene is TRBJ1-5, the V gene TRBV4-3; the D gene is possibly TRBD1 (6 bases). Trimming left V 0 bases short and J 2 bases short, with 11 bases between. The germline gives CDR1 LGHNA, CDR2 YSLEER. CDR3 size: 16 residues. DNA of the CDR3: TGCGCCAGCAGCCAAGAGTCAGGGGCCGGCAATCAGCCCCAGCATTTT. Translation: CASSQESGAGNQPQHF.

V is TRBV30 and J is TRBJ2-7, with D maybe TRBD2 (7 bases). Germline loops: CDR1 GTSNPN, CDR2 SVGIG (reference sequence). The V gene lost 1 base and the J gene lost 2 bases, with 9 bases spanning the gap. The CDR3 extends over 13 amino acids. The CDR3 coding sequence is TGTGCCTGGAGTGCGGGGGGCACCTACGAGCAGTACTTC. Translation gives CAWSAGGTYEQYF.

The chain has TRBV5-1 and TRBJ1-1; D ambiguous. Germline assignment: CDR1 SGHRS and CDR2 YFSETQ. The CDR3 covers 15 residues. The V end was cut by 0 bases, the J end by 2 bases, with 11 bases between. The CDR3 DNA is TGCGCCAGCAGCTTGGACGGCAGACCCAACACTGAAGCTTTCTTT. It specifies CASSLDGRPNTEAFF. Together with reference TRBV5-1 and TRBJ1-1, the CDR3 gives the full variable domain: KAGVTQTPRYLIKTRGQQVTLSCSPISGHRSVSWYQQTPGQGLQFLFEYFSETQRNKGNFPGRFSGRQFSNSRSEMNVSTLELGDSALYLCASSLDGRPNTEAFFGQGTRLTVV.

The rearrangement uses TRBV14 and TRBJ1-3; possibly TRBD1 for D (6 bases). This CDR3 is built from 18 residues. V shed 5 bases and J shed 3 bases, with 23 bases lying between them. Germline CDR1 SGHDN, CDR2 FVKESK. The CDR3 DNA reads TGTGCCAGCAGCGGAGCTAGCTGGACAGCAGGGGATGGAAACACCATATATTTT. Amino acids: CASSGASWTAGDGNTIYF.

This clone has a handful of counts. The chain uses TRBV7-9 and TRBJ1-1; D call uncertain. V lost 1 base to trimming and J lost 4 bases, with 10 bases between them. Germline assignment: CDR1 SEHNR and CDR2 FQNEAQ (reference sequence). The CDR3 is 14 amino acids. The CDR3 spells CASSLESGLTEAFF. CDR3 DNA: TGTGCCAGCAGCTTAGAATCAGGACTCACTGAAGCTTTCTTT.

V usage is TRBV28 and J usage is TRBJ2-4; D gene unclear. This CDR3 comprises 12 residues. Germline V gives CDR1 MDHEN, CDR2 SYDVKM. The V end was cut by 1 base, the J end by 6 bases, with 4 bases between. The CDR3 spells CASSLSVNIQYF. The CDR3 DNA is TGTGCCAGCAGTTTATCGGTAAACATTCAGTACTTC.

The V call is TRBV11-1, the J call TRBJ1-2; D unclear. The germline gives CDR1 SGHAT, CDR2 FQDESV (reference sequence). Trimming shortened V by 1 base and J by 3 bases, and 12 bases separated the two germline ends. This CDR3 is built from 15 residues. CDR3 nucleotide sequence: TGTGCCAGCAGCTTAGGGTTCGGCACCCACTATGGCTACACCTTC. Its translation: CASSLGFGTHYGYTF.